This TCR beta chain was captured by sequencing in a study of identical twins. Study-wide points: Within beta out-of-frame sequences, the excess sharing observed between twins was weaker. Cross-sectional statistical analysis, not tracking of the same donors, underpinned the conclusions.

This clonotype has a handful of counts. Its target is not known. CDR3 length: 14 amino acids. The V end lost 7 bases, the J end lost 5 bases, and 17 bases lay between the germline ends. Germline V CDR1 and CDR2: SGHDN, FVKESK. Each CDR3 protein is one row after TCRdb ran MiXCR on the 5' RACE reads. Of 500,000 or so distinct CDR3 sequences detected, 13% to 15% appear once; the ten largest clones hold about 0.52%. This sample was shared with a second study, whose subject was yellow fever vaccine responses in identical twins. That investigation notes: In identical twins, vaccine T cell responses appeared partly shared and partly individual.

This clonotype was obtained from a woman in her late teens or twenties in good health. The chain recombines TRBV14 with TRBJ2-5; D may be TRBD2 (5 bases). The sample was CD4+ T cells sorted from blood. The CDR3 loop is CASKADPDAETQYF. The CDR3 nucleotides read TGTGCCAGCAAAGCGGATCCGGACGCCGAGACCCAGTACTTC.